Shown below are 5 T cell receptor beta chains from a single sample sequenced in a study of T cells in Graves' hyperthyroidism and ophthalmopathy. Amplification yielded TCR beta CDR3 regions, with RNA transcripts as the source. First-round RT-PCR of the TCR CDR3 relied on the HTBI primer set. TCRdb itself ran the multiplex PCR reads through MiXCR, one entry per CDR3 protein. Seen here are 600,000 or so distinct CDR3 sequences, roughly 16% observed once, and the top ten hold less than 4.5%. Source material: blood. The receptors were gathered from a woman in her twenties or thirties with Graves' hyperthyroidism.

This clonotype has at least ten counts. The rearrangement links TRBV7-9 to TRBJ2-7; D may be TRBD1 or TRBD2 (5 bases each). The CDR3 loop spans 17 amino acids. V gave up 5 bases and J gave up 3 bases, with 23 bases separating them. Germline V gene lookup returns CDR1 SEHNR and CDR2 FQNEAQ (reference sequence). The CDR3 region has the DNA TGTGCCAGCAGCCCCCGGGCCCCTTGGGACCGGAACTACGAGCAGTACTTC. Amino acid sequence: CASSPRAPWDRNYEQYF.

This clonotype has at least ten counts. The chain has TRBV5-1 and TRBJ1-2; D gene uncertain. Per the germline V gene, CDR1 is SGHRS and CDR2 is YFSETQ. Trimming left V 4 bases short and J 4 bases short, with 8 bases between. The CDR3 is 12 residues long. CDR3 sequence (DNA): TGCGCCAGCAGCCCAGACACCTATGGCTACACCTTC. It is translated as CASSPDTYGYTF. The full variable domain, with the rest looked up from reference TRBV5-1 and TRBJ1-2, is KAGVTQTPRYLIKTRGQQVTLSCSPISGHRSVSWYQQTPGQGLQFLFEYFSETQRNKGNFPGRFSGRQFSNSRSEMNVSTLELGDSALYLCASSPDTYGYTFGSGTRLTVV.

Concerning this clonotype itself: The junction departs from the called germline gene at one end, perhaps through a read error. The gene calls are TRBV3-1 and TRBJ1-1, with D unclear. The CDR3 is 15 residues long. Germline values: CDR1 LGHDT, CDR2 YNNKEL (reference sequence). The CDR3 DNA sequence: TGTGCCAGCAGCCCCCTTACGAGAATGAACACTAAAGCTTTCTTT. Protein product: CASSPLTRMNTKAFF.

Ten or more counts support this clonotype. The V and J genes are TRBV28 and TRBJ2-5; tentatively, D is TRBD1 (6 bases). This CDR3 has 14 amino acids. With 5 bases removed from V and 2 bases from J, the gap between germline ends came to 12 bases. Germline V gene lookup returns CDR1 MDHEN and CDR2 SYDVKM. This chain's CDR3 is CASSQNREQETQYF. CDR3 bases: TGTGCCAGCAGTCAGAACAGGGAACAAGAGACCCAGTACTTC.

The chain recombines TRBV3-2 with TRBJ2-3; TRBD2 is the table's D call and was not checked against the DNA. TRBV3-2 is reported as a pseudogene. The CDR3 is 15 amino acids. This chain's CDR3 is CASSSPLAGTDTQYF. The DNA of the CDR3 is TGTGCCAGCAGCTCGCCCTTAGCGGGGACAGATACGCAGTATTTT.